A single sample gave rise to the 27 T cell receptor beta chains below, sequenced in a study of shared T cell receptors in the human thymus. Method: immunoSEQ multiplex PCR; TCRdb's copy keeps in-frame clones and lacks some. This sample has a few hundred thousand clones, with just under 95% found just once. The sequencing sample was made of thymocytes. Source of these receptors: a human donor.

The gene calls are TRBV28 and TRBJ2-1; 9 bases agree with TRBD2. Germline CDR1 reads MDHEN; CDR2 reads SYDVKM. The CDR3 is 19 amino acids. J lost 4 bases, V lost 5 bases, and 18 bases had no gene match. The CDR3 here is CASSVWGLAGGRHYNEQFF. The DNA for the CDR3 is TGTGCCAGCAGTGTTTGGGGACTAGCTGGCGGGAGGCATTACAATGAGCAGTTCTTC.

Only one count was recorded for this clone. J is TRBJ1-3 and V is TRBV6-1; 8 bases are shared with TRBD1. This CDR3 is 14 amino acids long. Trimming removed 6 bases from V and 4 bases from J; junction bases left unmatched: 5. Germline V lookup: CDR1 MNHNS, CDR2 SASEGT. CDR3 protein: CASRGGTGGNTIYF. The CDR3, as DNA: TGTGCCAGCAGGGGAGGGACAGGAGGAAACACCATATATTTT.

The chain links TRBV5-1 to TRBJ2-2; D gene unclear. Trimming removed 4 bases from V and 6 bases from J, with 19 bases in between. Per the germline V gene, CDR1 is SGHRS and CDR2 is YFSETQ. CDR3 length: 16 amino acids. CDR3 sequence (DNA): TGCGCCAGCAGCCGGAACGCGCTGGCCGGACCCGGGGAGCTGTTTTTT. It codes for CASSRNALAGPGELFF.

The chain is built from TRBV5-4 and TRBJ2-5; 11 positions match TRBD2. This CDR3 region has 15 residues. With V trimmed by 3 bases and J by 1 base, 2 bases remained unmatched. The germline V gene has CDR1 SGHNT and CDR2 YYREEE (reference sequence). CDR3 region: CASSSGTSGQETQYF. CDR3 sequence (DNA): TGTGCCAGCAGCTCCGGGACTAGCGGCCAAGAGACCCAGTACTTC.

The rearrangement links TRBV5-1 to TRBJ2-7, with a tentative D call TRBD1 (6 bases). V lost 4 bases, J lost 6 bases, and 11 bases lay in between. CDR3 length: 12 amino acids. The germline gives CDR1 SGHRS, CDR2 YFSETQ. CDR3 sequence (DNA): TGCGCCAGCAGCCCCACAGGGAGCGAGCAGTACTTC. Translating it yields CASSPTGSEQYF.

The chain recombines TRBV28 with TRBJ1-3; D perhaps matches TRBD1 (5 bases). This CDR3 has 17 residues. Germline V lookup: CDR1 MDHEN, CDR2 SYDVKM. The V and J ends lost 2 bases and 0 bases respectively, with 14 bases between them. The CDR3, as DNA: TGTGCCAGCAGTTTAGGTGCAGGGCCTGACTCTGGAAACACCATATATTTT. Translated, it gives CASSLGAGPDSGNTIYF.

This clone has just one count. The chain is built from TRBV5-6 and TRBJ2-1, with 9 bases matching TRBD1. Germline CDR1 and CDR2: SGHDT and YYEEEE. V was clipped by 4 bases and J by 2 bases; unmatched bases: 4. The CDR3 has 15 amino acids. CDR3 sequence (DNA): TGTGCCAGCAGCCGGGACAGGGAGGCCTACAATGAGCAGTTCTTC. Translated, it gives CASSRDREAYNEQFF.

V usage is TRBV7-8 and J usage is TRBJ2-7; 9 bases match TRBD2. CDR1 is SGHVS and CDR2 is FQNEAQ in the germline V gene. This CDR3 comprises 15 residues. Trimming cost V 4 bases and J 2 bases; bases outside gene matches: 6. CDR3 sequence: CASSSLAGTPYEQYF. DNA of the CDR3: TGTGCCAGCAGCTCACTAGCGGGTACCCCCTACGAGCAGTACTTC.

The chain joins TRBV7-2 to TRBJ2-5; 9 bases align to TRBD2. The germline CDR1 and CDR2 sequences are SGHTA and FQGNSA. The J segment lost 1 base and the V segment lost 1 base, leaving 10 bases of the junction unmatched. This CDR3 region has 18 residues. The CDR3 DNA sequence: TGTGCCAGCAGCTTAGGGGGGGCGCGGGAGGGCGGCCAAGAGACCCAGTACTTC. Protein: CASSLGGAREGGQETQYF.

The chain links TRBV18 to TRBJ2-7, with unresolved D. The germline CDR1 and CDR2 sequences are KGHSH and LQKENI. Trimming pared 3 bases from V and 2 bases from J, leaving 5 bases between. The CDR3 consists of 12 residues. The CDR3 here is CASSPVTYEQYF. The CDR3 nucleotides read TGTGCCAGCTCACCGGTTACCTACGAGCAGTACTTC.

CDR3 DNA sequence: TGTGCCAGCAGCTTGGAACACGAGTGGGCCTACGAGCAGTACTTC. Its protein is CASSLEHEWAYEQYF. The gene calls are TRBV5-6 and TRBJ2-7, with D unclear. Germline V lookup: CDR1 SGHDT, CDR2 YYEEEE. V was trimmed by 0 bases and J by 2 bases, leaving 12 bases between them. The CDR3 is 15 residues long.

The V call is TRBV2, the J call TRBJ2-1; D remains unclear. The CDR3 has 13 residues. Between the trimmed V and J ends, which lost 7 bases and 1 base, there was a span of 8 bases. Germline CDR1 SNHLY, CDR2 FYNNEI. For the CDR3, the DNA is TGTGCCAGCATTGAGAAATCCTACAATGAGCAGTTCTTC. This encodes CASIEKSYNEQFF.

This chain links TRBV4-3 with TRBJ2-3, with D perhaps TRBD1 (5 bases). Trimming pared 1 base from V and 2 bases from J, leaving 13 bases between. Germline V lookup: CDR1 LGHNA, CDR2 YSLEER. This CDR3 is built from 16 residues. The CDR3 region is CASSQGSTDPTDTQYF. CDR3 nucleotides: TGCGCCAGCAGCCAAGGTTCGACAGATCCCACAGATACGCAGTATTTT.

The chain is built from TRBV15 and TRBJ2-5; possibly TRBD1 for D (6 bases). Trimming took 0 bases from V and 6 from J, leaving 14 bases between them. The CDR3 is made up of 15 amino acids. Germline V CDR1 and CDR2: LNHNV, YYDKDF (reference sequence). The CDR3 protein is CATSRDNRDGKTQYF. In nucleotides, the CDR3 is TGTGCCACCAGCAGAGATAACAGGGACGGGAAGACCCAGTACTTC.

This chain uses TRBV27 with TRBJ2-1, with 8 nucleotides matching TRBD1. Germline V gene lookup returns CDR1 MNHEY and CDR2 SMNVEV (reference sequence). The CDR3 is made up of 16 amino acids. Trimming cost V 4 bases and J 7 bases; bases outside gene matches: 12. Written as DNA, the CDR3 is TGTGCCAGCAGTTCGGGGCGCCTGAGACAGGGGAATGAGCAGTTCTTC. Protein: CASSSGRLRQGNEQFF.

V and J are TRBV9 and TRBJ2-2, with 8 bases fitting TRBD1. The V gene's germline CDR1 is SGDLS and CDR2 YYNGEE. The V gene end was trimmed by 7 bases and the J gene end by 0 bases; junction bases not matched to a gene: 8. This CDR3 contains 16 residues. The CDR3 region has the DNA TGTGCCAGCTTAGACAGGACAGGGTCGAACACCGGGGAGCTGTTTTTT. This encodes CASLDRTGSNTGELFF.

The chain joins TRBV12-5 to TRBJ2-7, with D possibly TRBD2 on 6 matching bases. The V end lost 6 bases, the J end lost 5 bases, and 17 bases lay between the germline ends. Germline loops: CDR1 LGHNT, CDR2 FRNRAP. The CDR3 totals 14 residues. The DNA for the CDR3 is TGTGCTAGTGGCACGGGCCCGGAGGGCAACGAGCAGTACTTC. It specifies CASGTGPEGNEQYF.

This chain joins TRBV2 and TRBJ2-5, with 8 bases lining up with TRBD1. The ends lost 8 bases at V and 1 base at J; junction bases unmatched: 9. The CDR3 has 15 amino acids. Germline V CDR1 and CDR2: SNHLY, FYNNEI. The CDR3 DNA follows: TGTGCCAGCGGGGGACAGGCCCCGTTCCAAGAGACCCAGTACTTC. This codes for CASGGQAPFQETQYF.

The rearrangement joins TRBV5-6 to TRBJ1-4, with a possible D match to TRBD1 (5 bases). From germline, CDR1 is SGHDT and CDR2 YYEEEE. This CDR3 comprises 14 residues. Trimming shortened V by 2 bases and J by 7 bases, and 12 bases separated the two germline ends. The CDR3 spells CASSFGGVGEKLFF. CDR3 DNA sequence: TGTGCCAGCAGCTTTGGAGGGGTCGGTGAAAAACTGTTTTTT.

The V call is TRBV7-2, the J call TRBJ2-7; 7 positions match TRBD2. The CDR3 sequence is 13 residues long. The ends lost 5 bases at V and 3 bases at J; junction bases unmatched: 4. Germline V CDR1 and CDR2: SGHTA, FQGNSA. The CDR3 here is CASSLGLVYEQYF. As DNA, the CDR3 is TGTGCCAGCAGCCTAGGACTAGTCTACGAGCAGTACTTC.

This chain connects TRBV27 to TRBJ2-3; possible D gene TRBD1, 5 bases. V lost 1 base and J 5 bases, leaving 19 bases between the germline ends. CDR3 length equals 17 residues. CDR1 is MNHEY and CDR2 is SMNVEV in the germline V gene (reference sequence). CDR3 protein: CASSLYFVGHCLDTQYF. CDR3 nucleotide sequence: TGTGCCAGCAGTTTATACTTTGTAGGACATTGCTTAGATACGCAGTATTTT.

The J gene is TRBJ2-1, the V gene TRBV4-3, with D unclear. The CDR3 spans 17 residues. Germline V lookup: CDR1 LGHNA, CDR2 YSLEER. Between the trimmed V and J ends, which lost 1 base and 2 bases, there was a span of 15 bases. The CDR3 loop reads CASSQAPRHPAYNEQFF. The CDR3 nucleotides read TGCGCCAGCAGCCAAGCCCCCCGGCATCCCGCCTACAATGAGCAGTTCTTC.

For the CDR3, the DNA is TGTGCCAGCAGGCCCCTTAGCGCGCCCTCCTACAATGAGCAGTTCTTC. Protein: CASRPLSAPSYNEQFF. The chain combines TRBV6-6 with TRBJ2-1; TRBD2 is a possible D gene (5 bases). This CDR3 comprises 16 residues. Trimming stripped 6 bases from V and 0 bases from J, with 15 bases between. Germline-derived CDR1 and CDR2 are MNHNY and SVGAGI (reference sequence).

The J gene is TRBJ2-2, the V gene TRBV14, with 10 nucleotides matching TRBD2. The V and J ends lost 1 base and 4 bases, in that order; junction bases with no gene match: 12. The CDR3 contains 19 residues. CDR1 is SGHDN, CDR2 FVKESK, per germline. The CDR3 DNA reads TGTGCCAGCAGCCAAGTTACCGAGCGGGAGGGCAGAGGCACCGGGGAGCTGTTTTTT. This translates into CASSQVTEREGRGTGELFF.

The CDR3 nucleotides read TGTGCCACCAGCAGAGTGGGGAGGACCCACACCGGGGAGCTGTTTTTT. Protein product: CATSRVGRTHTGELFF. The genes are TRBV15 and TRBJ2-2, with D perhaps TRBD2 (6 bases). Germline CDR1 and CDR2: LNHNV and YYDKDF (reference sequence). This CDR3 is 16 amino acids long. V dropped 1 base and J dropped 3 bases, with 12 bases sitting between them.

This sequence joins TRBV19 and TRBJ1-2, with D possibly TRBD1 on 5 matching bases. The length of the CDR3 is 12 residues. Germline V CDR1 and CDR2: LNHDA, SQIVND (reference sequence). The V end lost 5 bases, the J end lost 6 bases, and 10 bases lay between the germline ends. This CDR3 is CASSDRHNGYTF. The CDR3 region has the DNA TGTGCCAGTAGTGACAGACACAATGGCTACACCTTC.

V is TRBV6-5 and J is TRBJ1-4; no definite D call. CDR1 and CDR2 from the germline V gene are MNHEY and SVGAGI. V was cut by 8 bases and J by 4 bases, with 17 bases left in between. CDR3 size: 15 residues. In DNA, the CDR3 is TGTGCCAGCCAAAATTACGGGGTCCATAATGAAAAACTGTTTTTT. The encoded protein is CASQNYGVHNEKLFF.